This TCR beta chain appears in the sequencing data of a study of shared clonotypes between healthy human individuals. Study-level results: The study found lower generation probabilities in non-shared clonotypes than in those shared by all four donors.

The CDR3 length is 12 residues. The germline V gene encodes CDR1 WNHNN and CDR2 SYGVQD (reference sequence). Trimming took off 3 bases at V and 3 bases at J, with 4 bases between the two ends. In the case of this clone: Its antigen is currently unknown.

Assay used: immunoSEQ multiplex PCR; TCRdb lists only in-frame clones, some missing. The table includes some 1 million clones, around 76% detected once. The sequence was obtained from a man younger than 35 in good health. The chain carries TRBV10-1 and TRBJ2-3, with unresolved D. Sample: memory CD4+ T cells sorted from blood. Subset defined: CD45RA-negative fraction. CDR3 in amino acids: CASSDPTDTQYF. As DNA, the CDR3 is TGCGCCAGCAGTGACCCGACAGATACGCAGTATTTT.